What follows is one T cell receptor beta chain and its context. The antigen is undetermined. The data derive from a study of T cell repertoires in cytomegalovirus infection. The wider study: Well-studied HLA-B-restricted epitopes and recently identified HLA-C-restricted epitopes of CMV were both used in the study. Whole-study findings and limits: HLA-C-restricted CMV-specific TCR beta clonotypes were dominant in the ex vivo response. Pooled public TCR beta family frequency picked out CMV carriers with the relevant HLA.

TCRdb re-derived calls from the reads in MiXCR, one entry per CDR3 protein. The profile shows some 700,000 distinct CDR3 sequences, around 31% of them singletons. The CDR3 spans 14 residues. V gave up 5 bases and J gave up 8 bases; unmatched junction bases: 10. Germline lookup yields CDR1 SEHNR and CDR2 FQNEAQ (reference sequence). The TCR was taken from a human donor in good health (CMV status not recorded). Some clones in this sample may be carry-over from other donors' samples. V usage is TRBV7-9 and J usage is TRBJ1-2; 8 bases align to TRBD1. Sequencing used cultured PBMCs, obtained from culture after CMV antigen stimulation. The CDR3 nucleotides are TGTGCCAGCAGCATCTCCGGACAGGGAGGCGGCTACACCTTC. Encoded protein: CASSISGQGGGYTF.